The 14 T cell receptor beta chains below all came from one sample that was sequenced in a study of Ad26.COV2.S vaccination and SARS-CoV-2 variants. Treatment indicated: roughly 18 received Ad26.COV2.S at low or high dose, single or two shots; roughly five received placebo; per-sample allocation not given. All samples were drawn on day 63, counting from the first vaccine or placebo injection. Clones were read by immunoSEQ multiplex PCR, and TCRdb kept only the in-frame ones, dropping some. The table shows around 400,000 clones, with around 89% occurring only once. Sequenced here: peripheral blood, sampled in a trial of Ad26.COV2.S vaccine versus placebo. The receptors come from a person aged 18-65 years who received the Ad26.COV2.S COVID-19 vaccine or a placebo.

The chain has TRBV4-1 and TRBJ2-2, with D tentatively TRBD2 (6 bases). The CDR3 has 17 amino acids. V shed 1 base and J shed 1 base, with 13 bases lying between them. Germline V gives CDR1 MGHRA, CDR2 YSYEKL. The CDR3 here is CASSQVAGGRNTGELFF. CDR3 DNA: TGCGCCAGCAGCCAAGTTGCAGGAGGGAGGAACACCGGGGAGCTGTTTTTT.

This rearrangement joins TRBV11-3 to TRBJ1-1; 7 bases are a match to TRBD1. J gave up 8 bases and V 6 bases, and 9 bases lay outside the gene matches. This CDR3 has 13 amino acids. Germline CDR1 and CDR2: SGHNT and YENEEA. The chain's CDR3 is CASRRGPGAEAFF. CDR3 nucleotide sequence: TGTGCCAGCAGAAGGGGGCCGGGGGCAGAAGCTTTCTTT.

The chain joins TRBV28 to TRBJ2-7, with a possible D match to TRBD1 (5 bases). V was clipped by 6 bases and J by 2 bases, with 11 bases between them. CDR3 length: 13 residues. Germline values: CDR1 MDHEN, CDR2 SYDVKM. CDR3 in DNA: TGTGCCAGCAGACAGGACGGTGCCTACGAGCAGTACTTC. Its protein product is CASRQDGAYEQYF.

The chain combines TRBV18 with TRBJ2-5; D is uncertain. The CDR3 spans 16 residues. The germline gives CDR1 KGHSH, CDR2 LQKENI. Between the trimmed V and J ends, which lost 1 base and 2 bases, there was a span of 14 bases. CDR3 sequence (DNA): TGTGCCAGCTCACCACTGCCACTAAACCTACAAGAGACCCAGTACTTC. Its translation: CASSPLPLNLQETQYF.

This chain connects TRBV14 to TRBJ2-3, with D unresolved. The CDR3 spans 15 residues. Germline CDR1 is SGHDN and CDR2 is FVKESK. V lost 2 bases, J lost 4 bases, and 13 bases lay in between. The CDR3 nucleotides are TGTGCCAGCAGCCAACCTGCTCGTCTAGCAGATACGCAGTATTTT. This gives the protein CASSQPARLADTQYF.

This chain connects TRBV27 to TRBJ2-7; 7 nucleotides agree with TRBD2. Germline CDR1 MNHEY, CDR2 SMNVEV (reference sequence). J was trimmed by 5 bases and V by 5 bases; bases with no gene match: 9. CDR3 size: 14 residues. In DNA, the CDR3 is TGTGCCAGCAGTATACCGGGACTAACCCACGAGCAGTACTTC. This gives the protein CASSIPGLTHEQYF.

The rearrangement uses TRBV5-4 and TRBJ2-7; D is undetermined. The germline V gene encodes CDR1 SGHNT and CDR2 YYREEE (reference sequence). The length of the CDR3 is 14 residues. Trimming pared 0 bases from V and 7 bases from J, leaving 14 bases between. Written as DNA, the CDR3 is TGTGCCAGCAGCTTGGACATCGTCGGCCGGGAGCAGTACTTC. Its translation is CASSLDIVGREQYF.

The chain combines TRBV5-6 with TRBJ1-3; D is unresolved. This CDR3 contains 13 residues. Trimming removed 1 base at V and 3 bases at J, with 5 bases between. The germline gives CDR1 SGHDT, CDR2 YYEEEE. Here the CDR3 reads CASSLWGGNTIYF. Here the CDR3 DNA reads TGTGCCAGCAGCTTGTGGGGTGGAAACACCATATATTTT.

As regards this clone: This same CDR3 is encoded by further DNA sequences in the sample. The rearrangement uses TRBV18 and TRBJ2-7, with a tentative D call TRBD2 (6 bases). This CDR3 contains 13 residues. With 3 bases removed from V and 4 bases from J, the gap between germline ends came to 10 bases. Germline CDR1 reads KGHSH; CDR2 reads LQKENI. The CDR3 protein is CASSPGTGYEQYF. Written as DNA, the CDR3 is TGTGCCAGCTCACCTGGGACTGGTTACGAGCAGTACTTC.

The chain employs TRBV6-5 and TRBJ2-3, with TRBD1 matching over 8 bases. CDR1 and CDR2 from the germline V gene are MNHEY and SVGAGI. The CDR3 is 14 residues long. The trim removed 7 bases at V and 1 base at J, leaving 4 bases unmatched. The CDR3 nucleotides are TGTGCCAGCACCGAGACAGGGGGCACAGATACGCAGTATTTT. Its translation: CASTETGGTDTQYF.

The V gene is TRBV27, the J gene TRBJ2-7; D is perhaps TRBD2 (6 bases). In germline, CDR1 is MNHEY, CDR2 SMNVEV (reference sequence). The CDR3 is 14 amino acids. V was clipped by 8 bases and J by 3 bases, with 17 bases between them. The CDR3, as DNA: TGTGCCAGCGCCTCCGGAGGGTCCCTCTACGAGCAGTACTTC. The encoded protein is CASASGGSLYEQYF.

This sequence joins TRBV7-3 and TRBJ2-1, with 14 bases lining up with TRBD2. The ends lost 5 bases at V and 7 bases at J; junction bases unmatched: 4. The CDR3 sequence is 15 residues long. Germline values: CDR1 SGHTA, CDR2 FQGTGA. CDR3 sequence: CASSAGTSGRNEQFF. As DNA, the CDR3 is TGTGCCAGCAGCGCAGGGACTAGCGGGAGAAATGAGCAGTTCTTC. The entire variable domain, with the rest obtained from reference TRBV7-3 and TRBJ2-1, is as follows: GAGVSQTPSNKVTEKGKYVELRCDPISGHTALYWYRQSLGQGPEFLIYFQGTGAADDSGLPNDRFFAVRPEGSVSTLKIQRTERGDSAVYLCASSAGTSGRNEQFFGPGTRLTVL.

This sequence joins TRBV20-1 and TRBJ2-4, with no clear D. Germline values: CDR1 DFQATT, CDR2 SNEGSKA (reference sequence). The CDR3 spans 13 residues. V lost 3 bases, J lost 5 bases, and 11 bases lay in between. The DNA for the CDR3 is TGCAGTGCTAGTCCTACTACCCAAAACATTCAGTACTTC. Amino acids: CSASPTTQNIQYF.

The chain is built from TRBV4-1 and TRBJ2-7; D may be TRBD1 (6 bases). Germline CDR1 is MGHRA and CDR2 is YSYEKL. CDR3 length: 16 residues. V dropped 0 bases and J dropped 0 bases, with 12 bases sitting between them. The chain's CDR3 is CASSQDLGTYSYEQYF. CDR3 nucleotides: TGCGCCAGCAGCCAAGATCTCGGGACATACTCCTACGAGCAGTACTTC.